This record looks at one T cell receptor (beta chain) sequence and its context. Per germline, CDR1 SGHNT and CDR2 YENEEA. Unmatched junction bases numbered 9, after V lost 3 bases and J lost 7 bases. There are 16 residues in the CDR3. This entry is derived from a study of cytomegalovirus exposure and HLA in healthy donors. It was with 60 Vbeta and 13 Jbeta primers that the PCR ran. The assay was immunoSEQ multiplex PCR, and TCRdb's table has in-frame clones only and misses some. The table has 120,000 or so clones, approximately 80% seen once. The sequenced sample consisted of PBMCs. The genes are TRBV11-3 and TRBJ2-1, with 10 bases that match TRBD2. This receptor was taken from a young man in good health and CMV-seronegative. CDR3 region: CASSFGRSSGRNEQFF. In DNA, the CDR3 is TGTGCCAGCAGCTTCGGGAGATCTAGCGGGAGAAATGAGCAGTTCTTC.